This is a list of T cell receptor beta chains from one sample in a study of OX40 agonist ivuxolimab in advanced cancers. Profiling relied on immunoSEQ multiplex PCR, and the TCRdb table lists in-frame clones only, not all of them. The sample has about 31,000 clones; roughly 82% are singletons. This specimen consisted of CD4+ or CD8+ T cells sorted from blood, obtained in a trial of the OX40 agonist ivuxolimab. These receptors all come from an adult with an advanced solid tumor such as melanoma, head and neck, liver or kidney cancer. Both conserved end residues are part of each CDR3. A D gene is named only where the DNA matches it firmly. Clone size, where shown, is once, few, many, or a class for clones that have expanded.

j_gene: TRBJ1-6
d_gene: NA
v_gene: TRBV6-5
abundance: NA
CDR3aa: CASSLKPGLGSPLHF
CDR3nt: TGTGCCAGCAGTTTAAAGCCCGGACTAGGTTCACCCCTCCACTTT

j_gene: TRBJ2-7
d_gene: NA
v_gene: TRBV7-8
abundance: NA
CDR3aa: CASSLDSATYEQYF
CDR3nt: TGTGCCAGCAGCTTAGACTCGGCTACCTACGAGCAGTACTTC

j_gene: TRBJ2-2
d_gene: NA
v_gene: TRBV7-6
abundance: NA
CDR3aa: CASSLAGGSTGELFF
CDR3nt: TGTGCCAGCAGCTTAGCGGGGGGAAGCACCGGGGAGCTGTTTTTT

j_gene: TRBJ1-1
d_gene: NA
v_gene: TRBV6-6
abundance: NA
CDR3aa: CASSYSIGGQSPEAFF
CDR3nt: TGTGCCAGCAGTTACTCCATAGGTGGACAGAGCCCTGAAGCTTTCTTT

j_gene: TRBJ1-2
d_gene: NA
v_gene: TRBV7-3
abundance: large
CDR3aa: CASSLGGDYGYTF
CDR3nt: TGTGCCAGCAGCTTAGGGGGGGACTATGGCTACACCTTC

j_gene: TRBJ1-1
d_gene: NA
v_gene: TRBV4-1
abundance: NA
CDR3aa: CASSQLGSREMRGTEAFF
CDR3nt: TGCGCCAGCAGCCAACTGGGCAGCAGGGAGATGAGGGGCACTGAAGCTTTCTTT

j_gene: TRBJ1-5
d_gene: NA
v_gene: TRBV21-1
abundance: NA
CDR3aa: CASKIQGNQPQHF
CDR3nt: TGTGCCAGCAAAATCCAAGGCAATCAGCCCCAGCATTTT

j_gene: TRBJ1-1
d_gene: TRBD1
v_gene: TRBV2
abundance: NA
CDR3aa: CASGDRDTEAFF
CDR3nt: TGTGCCAGCGGAGACAGGGACACTGAAGCTTTCTTT

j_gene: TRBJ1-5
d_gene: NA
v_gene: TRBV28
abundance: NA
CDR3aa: CAGGLGNQPQHF
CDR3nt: TGTGCCGGGGGGCTTGGCAATCAGCCCCAGCATTTT

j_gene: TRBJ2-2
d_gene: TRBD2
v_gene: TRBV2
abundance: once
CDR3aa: CASSQTSGGTGELFF
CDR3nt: TGTGCCAGCAGCCAAACTAGCGGGGGTACCGGGGAGCTGTTTTTT

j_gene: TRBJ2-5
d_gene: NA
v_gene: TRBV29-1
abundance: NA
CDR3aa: CSVAGQETQYF
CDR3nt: TGCAGCGTTGCAGGACAAGAGACCCAGTACTTC

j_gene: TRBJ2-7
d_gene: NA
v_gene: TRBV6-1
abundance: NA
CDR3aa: CASQWAGHYEQYF
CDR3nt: TGTGCCAGCCAGTGGGCAGGGCACTACGAGCAGTACTTC

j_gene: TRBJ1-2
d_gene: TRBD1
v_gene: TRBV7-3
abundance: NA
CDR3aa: CASSLTGTGIYGYTF
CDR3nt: TGTGCCAGCAGCTTAACCGGGACAGGGATCTATGGCTACACCTTC

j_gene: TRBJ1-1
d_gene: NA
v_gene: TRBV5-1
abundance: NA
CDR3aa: CASSHGYKNTEAFF
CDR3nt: TGCGCCAGCAGTCACGGGTACAAGAACACTGAAGCTTTCTTT

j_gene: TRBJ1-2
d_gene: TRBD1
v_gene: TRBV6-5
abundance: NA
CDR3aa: CASRGQGVGGYTF
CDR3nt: TGTGCCAGCAGGGGACAGGGTGTTGGTGGCTACACCTTC

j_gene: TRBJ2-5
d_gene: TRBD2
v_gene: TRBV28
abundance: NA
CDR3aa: CASSSSGRGQETQYF
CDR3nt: TGTGCCAGCAGTTCAAGCGGGAGAGGTCAAGAGACCCAGTACTTC

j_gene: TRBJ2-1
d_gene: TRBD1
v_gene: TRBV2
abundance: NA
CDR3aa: CAIGQAYNEQFF
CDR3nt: TGTGCCATAGGACAGGCATACAATGAGCAGTTCTTC

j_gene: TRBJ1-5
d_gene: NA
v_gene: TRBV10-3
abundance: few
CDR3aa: CASTGSLLNQPQHF
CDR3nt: TGTGCCAGTACAGGTTCCCTTCTCAATCAGCCCCAGCATTTT

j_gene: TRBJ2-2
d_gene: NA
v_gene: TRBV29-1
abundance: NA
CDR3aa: CSVEERFTGELFF
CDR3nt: TGCAGCGTTGAAGAACGGTTCACCGGGGAGCTGTTTTTT

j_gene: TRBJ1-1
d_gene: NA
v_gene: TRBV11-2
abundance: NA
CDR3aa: CASSSTPTTEAFF
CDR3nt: TGTGCCAGCAGTTCGACCCCTACCACTGAAGCTTTCTTT

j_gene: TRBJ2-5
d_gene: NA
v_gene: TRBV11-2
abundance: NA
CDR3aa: CASSSSTGRETQYF
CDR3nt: TGTGCCAGCAGCTCCTCCACGGGTAGGGAGACCCAGTACTTC

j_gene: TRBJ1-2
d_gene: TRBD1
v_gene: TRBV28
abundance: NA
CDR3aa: CASSLGEGTGGGYTF
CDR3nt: TGTGCCAGCAGTTTAGGCGAGGGGACAGGCGGAGGCTACACCTTC

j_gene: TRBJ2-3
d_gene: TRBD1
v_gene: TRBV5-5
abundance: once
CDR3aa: CASSLREQGSDTQYF
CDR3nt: TGTGCCAGCAGCTTGCGTGAACAGGGGTCAGATACGCAGTATTTT

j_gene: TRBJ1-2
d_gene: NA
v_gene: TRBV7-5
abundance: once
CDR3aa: CVRSLGRAGYTF
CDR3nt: TGTGTCAGAAGCTTAGGGCGGGCGGGCTACACCTTC

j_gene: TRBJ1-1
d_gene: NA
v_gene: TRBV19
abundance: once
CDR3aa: CASSWTTLNTEAFF
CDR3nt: TGTGCCAGTAGTTGGACAACCCTGAACACTGAAGCTTTCTTT

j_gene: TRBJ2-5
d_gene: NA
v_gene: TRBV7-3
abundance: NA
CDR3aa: CASSLSRGGAVQETQYF
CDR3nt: TGTGCCAGCAGCCTATCTAGAGGGGGGGCGGTCCAAGAGACCCAGTACTTC

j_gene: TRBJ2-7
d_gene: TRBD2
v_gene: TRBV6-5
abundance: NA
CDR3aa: CASSPAETSGGVQYF
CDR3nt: TGTGCCAGCAGTCCGGCGGAGACTAGCGGGGGAGTGCAGTACTTC

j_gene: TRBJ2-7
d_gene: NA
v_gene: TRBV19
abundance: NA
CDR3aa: CASSIDGTAGYEQYF
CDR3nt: TGTGCCAGTAGTATAGACGGGACCGCCGGTTACGAGCAGTACTTC

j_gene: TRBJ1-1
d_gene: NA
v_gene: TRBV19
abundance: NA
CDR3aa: CASLADNTEAFF
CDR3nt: TGTGCCAGCCTTGCGGATAACACTGAAGCTTTCTTT

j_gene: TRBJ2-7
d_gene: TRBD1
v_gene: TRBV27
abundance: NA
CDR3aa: CASSFGQGIAYEQYF
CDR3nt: TGTGCCAGCAGTTTCGGACAGGGCATCGCCTACGAGCAGTACTTC

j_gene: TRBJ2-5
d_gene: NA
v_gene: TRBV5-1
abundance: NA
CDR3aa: CASSLGSGHDKETQYF
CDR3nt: TGCGCCAGCAGCTTGGGTTCAGGACATGATAAAGAGACCCAGTACTTC

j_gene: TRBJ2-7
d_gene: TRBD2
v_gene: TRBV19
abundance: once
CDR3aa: CASSIPGGDEQYF
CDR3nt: TGTGCCAGTAGTATCCCGGGGGGTGACGAGCAGTACTTC

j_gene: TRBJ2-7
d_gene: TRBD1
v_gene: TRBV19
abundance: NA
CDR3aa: CASSPLPGTGLEQYF
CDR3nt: TGTGCCAGTAGTCCCCTCCCCGGGACAGGGCTCGAGCAGTACTTC

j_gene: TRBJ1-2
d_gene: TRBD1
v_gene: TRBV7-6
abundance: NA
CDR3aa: CASSPGGYGYTF
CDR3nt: TGTGCCAGCAGTCCAGGGGGCTATGGCTACACCTTC

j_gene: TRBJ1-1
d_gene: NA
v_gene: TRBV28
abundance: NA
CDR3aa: CASSLWPQGALNTEAFF
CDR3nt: TGTGCCAGCAGTTTGTGGCCACAAGGGGCCCTGAACACTGAAGCTTTCTTT

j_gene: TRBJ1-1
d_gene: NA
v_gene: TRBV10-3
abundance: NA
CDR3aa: CAISVQGGAEAFF
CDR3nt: TGTGCCATCAGTGTCCAGGGAGGGGCTGAAGCTTTCTTT

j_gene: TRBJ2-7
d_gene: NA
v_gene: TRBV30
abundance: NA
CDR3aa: CAWSAGPYEQYF
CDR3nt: TGTGCCTGGAGCGCAGGGCCCTACGAGCAGTACTTC

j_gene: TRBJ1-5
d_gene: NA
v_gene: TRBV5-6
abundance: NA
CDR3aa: CASSFWQTSNQPQHF
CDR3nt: TGTGCCAGCAGCTTTTGGCAGACTAGCAATCAGCCCCAGCATTTT

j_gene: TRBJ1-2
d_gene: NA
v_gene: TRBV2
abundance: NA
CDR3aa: CASSEGFRGGYTF
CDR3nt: TGTGCCAGCAGCGAGGGGTTTAGAGGCGGCTACACCTTC

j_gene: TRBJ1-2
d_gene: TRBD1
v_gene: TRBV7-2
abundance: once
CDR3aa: CASTETGSYYGYTF
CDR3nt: TGTGCCAGCACCGAGACAGGGTCCTACTATGGCTACACCTTC

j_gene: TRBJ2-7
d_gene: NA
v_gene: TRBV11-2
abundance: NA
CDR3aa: CASSPGFDSYRTYEQYF
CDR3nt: TGTGCCAGCAGCCCCGGGTTCGACAGTTATCGGACCTACGAGCAGTACTTC

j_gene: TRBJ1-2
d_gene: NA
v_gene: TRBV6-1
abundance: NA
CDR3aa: CASSPTGPYGYTF
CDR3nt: TGTGCCAGCAGTCCTACAGGGCCCTATGGCTACACCTTC

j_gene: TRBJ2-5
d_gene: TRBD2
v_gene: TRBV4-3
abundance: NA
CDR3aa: CASSQAWGTIGETQYF
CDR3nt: TGCGCCAGCAGCCAAGCGTGGGGGACTATCGGGGAGACCCAGTACTTC

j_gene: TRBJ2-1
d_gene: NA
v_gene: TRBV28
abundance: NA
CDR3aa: CASMPPYPVGDEQFF
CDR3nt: TGTGCCAGCATGCCCCCGTACCCCGTGGGCGATGAGCAGTTCTTC

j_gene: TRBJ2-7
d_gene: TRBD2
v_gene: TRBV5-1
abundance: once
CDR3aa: CASSYSGGYEQYF
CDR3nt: TGCGCCAGCAGTTATAGCGGGGGGTACGAGCAGTACTTC

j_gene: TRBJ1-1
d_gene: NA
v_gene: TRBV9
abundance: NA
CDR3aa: CASSVGPTGLGNTEAFF
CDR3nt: TGTGCCAGCAGCGTAGGCCCCACAGGGTTAGGGAACACTGAAGCTTTCTTT

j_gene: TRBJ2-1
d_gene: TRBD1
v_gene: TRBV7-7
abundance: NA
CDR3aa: CASSVGSGTGDEQFF
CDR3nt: TGTGCCAGCAGCGTCGGATCCGGGACAGGGGATGAGCAGTTCTTC

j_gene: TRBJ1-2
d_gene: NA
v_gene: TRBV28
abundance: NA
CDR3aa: CASRLGSLSYGYTF
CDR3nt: TGTGCCAGCAGATTGGGCTCACTGTCCTATGGCTACACCTTC

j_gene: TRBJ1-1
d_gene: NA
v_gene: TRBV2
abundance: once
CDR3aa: CASSGMRNTEAFF
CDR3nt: TGTGCCAGCAGTGGCATGAGAAACACTGAAGCTTTCTTT

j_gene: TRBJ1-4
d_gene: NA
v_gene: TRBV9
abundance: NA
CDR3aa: CASSVGVNEKLFF
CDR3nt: TGTGCCAGCAGCGTAGGGGTTAATGAAAAACTGTTTTTT

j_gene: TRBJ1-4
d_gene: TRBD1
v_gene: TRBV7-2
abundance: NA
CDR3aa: CASSTGQGDGNEKLFF
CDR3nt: TGTGCCAGCAGCACGGGACAGGGGGACGGTAATGAAAAACTGTTTTTT